These 15 T cell receptor beta chains share one sample of origin, sequenced in a study of T cells in Graves' hyperthyroidism and ophthalmopathy. Amplified regions were TCR beta CDR3 sequences from RNA transcripts. First-round RT-PCR of the TCR CDR3 relied on the HTBI primer set. TCRdb itself ran the multiplex PCR reads through MiXCR, one entry per CDR3 protein. The table has around 300,000 distinct CDR3 sequences, more than 10% seen once. The sequenced sample consisted of blood. Receptors were obtained from a woman in her twenties or thirties with Graves' hyperthyroidism that later progressed to Graves' ophthalmopathy.

At least ten counts were recorded for this clonotype. The V call is TRBV9, the J call TRBJ1-5; no definite D call. This CDR3 comprises 15 residues. Germline assignment: CDR1 SGDLS and CDR2 YYNGEE. V was trimmed by 4 bases and J by 3 bases, leaving 14 bases between them. The CDR3 DNA sequence: TGTGCCAGCAGCCCGAGGCTTGGGCCCAATCAGCCCCAGCATTTT. This codes for CASSPRLGPNQPQHF.

The chain links TRBV19 to TRBJ1-2; TRBD1 might be the D (5 bases). Trimming left V 3 bases short and J 4 bases short, with 15 bases between. This CDR3 is 15 amino acids long. From germline, CDR1 is LNHDA and CDR2 SQIVND (reference sequence). CDR3 amino acids: CASSITGSGGYGYTF. The CDR3 DNA sequence: TGTGCCAGTAGTATCACAGGTTCGGGTGGCTATGGCTACACCTTC.

The V gene is TRBV10-1, the J gene TRBJ2-7; 7 bases align to TRBD1. Germline V gene data show CDR1 as WNHNN and CDR2 as SYGVQD (reference sequence). The length of the CDR3 is 16 residues. Trimming removed 8 bases from V and 2 bases from J; junction bases left unmatched: 15. CDR3 amino acids: CASGRDSVHPAYEQYF. DNA of the CDR3: TGCGCCAGCGGCCGGGACAGCGTCCACCCGGCCTACGAGCAGTACTTC.

This clonotype was counted many times. The chain uses TRBV7-9 and TRBJ2-5; 14 positions match TRBD2. Trimming cost V 5 bases and J 5 bases; bases outside gene matches: 7. In germline, CDR1 is SEHNR, CDR2 FQNEAQ (reference sequence). This CDR3 is built from 16 residues. CDR3 in amino acids: CASSQRGLAGDETQYF. DNA for the CDR3: TGTGCCAGCAGCCAGAGGGGACTAGCGGGAGATGAGACCCAGTACTTC.

This clonotype was picked up a small number of times. This sequence joins TRBV9 and TRBJ2-5; D call uncertain. Trimming took 0 bases from V and 0 from J, leaving 6 bases between them. The CDR3 spans 14 residues. Germline assignment: CDR1 SGDLS and CDR2 YYNGEE. The CDR3 DNA follows: TGTGCCAGCAGCGTAGGAAGGTACCAAGAGACCCAGTACTTC. Residues: CASSVGRYQETQYF.

The V gene is TRBV18, the J gene TRBJ2-7, with 10 bases identical to TRBD2. Germline V gene lookup returns CDR1 KGHSH and CDR2 LQKENI. The CDR3 length is 19 residues. V was clipped by 3 bases and J by 7 bases; unmatched bases: 21. CDR3 amino acids: CASSPTIGTSDFSGGEQYF. DNA of the CDR3: TGTGCCAGCTCACCTACCATTGGGACTAGCGACTTCTCCGGGGGGGAGCAGTACTTC.

The chain uses TRBV20-1 and TRBJ2-7; 10 bases line up with TRBD2. Germline values: CDR1 DFQATT, CDR2 SNEGSKA (reference sequence). Trimming removed 5 bases from V and 3 bases from J; junction bases left unmatched: 7. The CDR3 is 14 residues long. DNA for the CDR3: TGCAGTGCTTTAGCGGGGGGCCTATTCTACGAGCAGTACTTC. Its protein product is CSALAGGLFYEQYF.

The gene calls are TRBV9 and TRBJ2-7, with TRBD1 matching 8 bases. CDR1 SGDLS and CDR2 YYNGEE come from the germline V gene. The trim removed 4 bases at V and 4 bases at J, leaving 7 bases unmatched. The CDR3 is 14 amino acids. CDR3 nucleotide sequence: TGTGCCAGCAGCCCCAGGACAGGGATATACGAGCAGTACTTC. This translates into CASSPRTGIYEQYF.

This clonotype has at least ten counts. The chain has TRBV28 and TRBJ1-5, with D possibly being TRBD1 (6 bases). The V and J ends lost 10 bases and 2 bases respectively, with 12 bases between them. The germline V gene has CDR1 MDHEN and CDR2 SYDVKM. There are 13 residues in the CDR3. DNA for the CDR3: TGTGCCACGGAAGGGACACGCAATCAGCCCCAGCATTTT. It is translated as CATEGTRNQPQHF.

This clonotype was seen at least ten times. The chain couples TRBV7-9 to TRBJ2-1, with 12 nucleotides matching TRBD2. V was pared by 5 bases and J by 8 bases, with 7 bases of the junction left unmatched. The length of the CDR3 is 15 residues. CDR1 is SEHNR and CDR2 is FQNEAQ in the germline V gene (reference sequence). The CDR3 is CASSARLAGVYEQFF. CDR3 sequence (DNA): TGTGCCAGCAGCGCCCGACTAGCGGGAGTGTATGAGCAGTTCTTC. The full variable domain, rest sourced from reference TRBV7-9 and TRBJ2-1, is DTGVSQNPRHKITKRGQNVTFRCDPISEHNRLYWYRQTLGQGPEFLTYFQNEAQLEKSRLLSDRFSAERPKGSFSTLEIQRTEQGDSAMYLCASSARLAGVYEQFFGPGTRLTVL.

The V call is TRBV4-2, the J call TRBJ1-2; D is possibly TRBD1 (5 bases). This CDR3 contains 16 residues. Germline CDR1 and CDR2: LGHNA and YNFKEQ. Trimming took 3 bases from V and 4 from J, leaving 18 bases between them. The CDR3 sequence: CASSQPHGAGLYGYTF. The CDR3, as DNA: TGTGCCAGCAGCCAGCCCCACGGGGCCGGACTCTATGGCTACACCTTC.

This clonotype was counted many times. The chain couples TRBV2 to TRBJ1-4, with D possibly matching TRBD1 (6 bases). The V gene lost 10 bases and the J gene lost 8 bases, with 17 bases spanning the gap. This CDR3 comprises 13 residues. CDR1 is SNHLY and CDR2 is FYNNEI in the germline V gene. The CDR3: CANSGVGAEKLFF. The CDR3 nucleotides are TGTGCCAATTCAGGGGTCGGGGCGGAAAAACTGTTTTTT.

This clonotype was seen repeatedly, ten times or more. CDR3 sequence (DNA): TGCAGTGCTAGACAGGGGGCGGATTACAATGAGCAGTTCTTC. It encodes CSARQGADYNEQFF. This chain links TRBV20-1 with TRBJ2-1, with TRBD1 matching 8 bases. The CDR3 is made up of 14 amino acids. Germline assignment: CDR1 DFQATT and CDR2 SNEGSKA (reference sequence). V lost 2 bases, J lost 4 bases, and 4 bases stayed unmatched.

This clonotype has at least ten counts. The chain links TRBV27 to TRBJ2-5; 7 bases agree with TRBD2. The trim removed 5 bases at V and 4 bases at J, leaving 7 bases unmatched. CDR3 size: 14 residues. Germline CDR1 reads MNHEY; CDR2 reads SMNVEV (reference sequence). The CDR3 spells CASSTGDYPETQYF. CDR3 sequence (DNA): TGTGCCAGCAGTACGGGGGACTATCCAGAGACCCAGTACTTC.

With respect to this clonotype: A much larger clone lies one base from this, so it may be a read error. The V gene is TRBV11-2, the J gene TRBJ2-6; tentatively, D is TRBD2 (6 bases). Germline lookup yields CDR1 SGHAT and CDR2 FQNNGV. CDR3 length equals 17 residues. The CDR3 sequence: CTSNPIWRDSGANVLTF. The CDR3 coding sequence is TGTACCAGCAACCCCATATGGAGGGACTCTGGGGCCAACGTCCTGACTTTC. The entire variable domain, with the rest obtained from reference TRBV11-2 and TRBJ2-6, is as follows: EAGVAQSPRYKIIEKRQSVAFWCNPISGHATLYWYQQILGQGPKLLIQFQNNGVVDDSQLPKDRFSAERLKGVDSTLKIQPAKLEDSAVYLCTSNPIWRDSGANVLTFGAGSRLTVL.